A selection of T cell receptor beta chains follows, all from one sample in a study of T cell responses to AZD1222 COVID-19 vaccine. Libraries were prepared by immunoSEQ multiplex PCR; TCRdb keeps only in-frame clonotypes and omits some of them. The table records about 140,000 clones, about 91% of them present only once. The source was peripheral blood, collected on day 0 of AZD1222 vaccination. Source of these receptors: an adult in good health. Each CDR3 is given with its conserved first and last residue. Fields, in order: J gene, clone size, V gene, D gene, CDR3 DNA, CDR3 protein. A D gene is named only where the DNA matches it firmly. Part of the rows lack a size; the others show once, few, many or a class for expanded clones.

>TRBJ1-3|-|TRBV19|-
TGTGCCAGTAGTGCCCAACGGACACGGAGAAACACCATATATTTT
CASSAQRTRRNTIYF
>TRBJ2-6|-|TRBV5-6|-
TGTGCCAGCAGCTTCTCCGCCGGCTCTGGGGCCAACGTCCTGACTTTC
CASSFSAGSGANVLTF
>TRBJ1-6|-|TRBV9|-
TGTGCCAGCAGCGTAGCTTCGGCAGGGCTGAGTTCACCCCTCCACTTT
CASSVASAGLSSPLHF
>TRBJ2-1|-|TRBV2|-
TGTGCCAGCAGTGAACAAAGCAATGAGCAGTTCTTC
CASSEQSNEQFF
>TRBJ1-1|-|TRBV5-4|-
TGTGCCAGCAGTCTGGGGGAGGGCAGGAGGAACACTGAAGCTTTCTTT
CASSLGEGRRNTEAFF
>TRBJ2-1|-|TRBV5-5|TRBD1
TGTGCCAGCAGCTTCCGGGACAGGGAAAGCTCCTACAATGAGCAGTTCTTC
CASSFRDRESSYNEQFF
>TRBJ1-4|-|TRBV4-1|TRBD1
TGCGCCAGCAGCCCAACAGGGGCCCTCGGAAAACTGTTTTTT
CASSPTGALGKLFF
>TRBJ1-2|-|TRBV19|TRBD1
TGTGCCAGTAGTTTGGACAGGGGGCAGGAAGGCTACACCTTC
CASSLDRGQEGYTF
>TRBJ2-6|-|TRBV21-1|-
TGTGCCAGCAGCAACTCGATAGGGGAGAGGGACTTGGGCTGCTCTGGGGCCAACGTCCTGACTTTC
CASSNSIGERDLGCSGANVLTF
>TRBJ2-5|-|TRBV4-3|TRBD2
TGCGCCAGCAGCCACCGGGGTAGCGGGGGCGGAGAGACCCAGTACTTC
CASSHRGSGGGETQYF
>TRBJ1-1|-|TRBV19|-
TGTGCCAGTGGGAGACGGCAGAACACTGAAGCTTTCTTT
CASGRRQNTEAFF
>TRBJ1-2|-|TRBV9|-
TGTGCCAGCAGCGTAGTTCAGGGTCAAGGCTACACCTTC
CASSVVQGQGYTF
>TRBJ1-2|-|TRBV5-1|-
TGCGCCAGCAGCTTGGCAGGGGCGGAAGGCTACACCTTC
CASSLAGAEGYTF
>TRBJ1-1|-|TRBV18|TRBD1
TGTGCCAGCGGGACAGTACCGAACACTGAAGCTTTCTTT
CASGTVPNTEAFF
>TRBJ2-1|-|TRBV11-3|-
TGTGCCAGCAGCTTAGGCGGGCTGGATCACAATGAGCAGTTCTTC
CASSLGGLDHNEQFF
>TRBJ1-2|-|TRBV5-1|-
TGCGCCAGCAGCCCCCGGGGACAAGACTATGGCTACACCTTC
CASSPRGQDYGYTF
>TRBJ2-4|-|TRBV19|-
TGTGCCAGTAGTATTAACGGGGACAATAATCAGTACTTC
CASSINGDNNQYF
>TRBJ2-2|-|TRBV3-1/TRBV3-2|-
TGTGCCAGCAGCCAAGCGGGACGGGGCGGGGAGCTGTTTTTT
CASSQAGRGGELFF
>TRBJ1-5|-|TRBV6-5|-
TGTGCCAGCAGTCTCGGAGGGTTCGGACAGCCCCAGCATTTT
CASSLGGFGQPQHF
>TRBJ2-5|-|TRBV7-9|-
TGTGCCAGCGCGACTGATAAAGAGACCCAGTACTTC
CASATDKETQYF
>TRBJ1-2|-|TRBV7-9|-
TGTGCCAGCAGCTTAAGATTCGACAGGCCCCAGGGTGGCTACACCTTC
CASSLRFDRPQGGYTF
>TRBJ1-1|-|TRBV28|-
TGTGCCAGCAGTTTATGGGGGGATCAGGCTTTCTTT
CASSLWGDQAFF
>TRBJ1-1|-|TRBV7-2|-
TGTGCCAGCAGCTTACGAAGGAACACTGAAGCTTTCTTT
CASSLRRNTEAFF
>TRBJ1-5|few|TRBV30|-
TGTGCCTGGAGTGTAAGTGGACCGCGAGGTCAGCCCCAGCATTTT
CAWSVSGPRGQPQHF
>TRBJ2-7|-|TRBV5-4|-
TGTGCCAGCAGGCTGGGGGAGACGCAGTACTTC
CASRLGETQYF